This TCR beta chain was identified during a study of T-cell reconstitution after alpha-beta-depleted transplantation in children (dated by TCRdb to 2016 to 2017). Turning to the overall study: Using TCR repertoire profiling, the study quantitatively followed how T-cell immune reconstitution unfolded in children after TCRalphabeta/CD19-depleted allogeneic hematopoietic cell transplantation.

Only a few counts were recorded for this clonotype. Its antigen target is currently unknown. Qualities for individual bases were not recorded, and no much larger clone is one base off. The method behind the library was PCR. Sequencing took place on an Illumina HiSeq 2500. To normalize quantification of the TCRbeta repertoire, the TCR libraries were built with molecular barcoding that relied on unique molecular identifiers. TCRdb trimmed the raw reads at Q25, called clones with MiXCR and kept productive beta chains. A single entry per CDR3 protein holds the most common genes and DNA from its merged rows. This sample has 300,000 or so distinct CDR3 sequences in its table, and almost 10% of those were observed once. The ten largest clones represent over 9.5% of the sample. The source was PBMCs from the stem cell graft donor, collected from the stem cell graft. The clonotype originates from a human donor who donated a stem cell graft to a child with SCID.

In nucleotides, the sequence is TGTGCCAGCAGTTACTCCGCGGCAAGCTCCTACAATGAGCAGTTCTTC. Its amino acids are CASSYSAASSYNEQFF. This sequence uses TRBV6-5 and TRBJ2-1; no confident D gene assignment can be made. CDR1 is given as MNHEY and CDR2 as SVGAGI, both from the germline V gene. From its cysteine to its phenylalanine, the CDR3 spans 16 amino acids. Only the CDR3 portion is preserved as DNA: 48 bases, with reading frame beginning at the first base. V lost 0 bases and J lost 0 bases; the stretch between them is 9 bases long.